What follows describes a single TCR beta chain. Its cognate antigen is unknown. The data derive from a study of a mutant IDH1 vaccine in newly diagnosed glioma. Across the whole study: Patients' prior therapy spanned radiotherapy, temozolomide, or both; most underwent both.

The repertoire was sequenced with immunoSEQ multiplex PCR; TCRdb's copy has only in-frame clones and lacks some. Found here are over 30,000 clones, approximately 50% of them singletons; the top ten hold about 10%. This CDR3 region has 15 residues. CDR1 is SGHRS and CDR2 is YFSETQ in the germline V gene. The V end lost 2 bases, the J end lost 2 bases, and 14 bases lay between the germline ends. Time point indicated: week 5, during vaccination. Vaccination comprised doses that each held 300 ug of mutant IDH1 20-mer peptide, plus topical imiquimod. The chain recombines TRBV5-1 with TRBJ2-7; maybe TRBD1 (6 bases). The specimen was PBMCs, collected from a glioma patient whose treatment included an IDH1 peptide vaccine. The clonotype was recovered from a woman aged 18-30 years with glioma. Written as DNA, the CDR3 is TGCGCCAGCAGCTTCAGGACAGCCTCTACCTACGAGCAGTACTTC. Its translation is CASSFRTASTYEQYF.